Reported below is one T cell receptor (beta chain). This receptor's antigen is unknown. One base away there is no much larger clone; base qualities are not given. Receptor amplification or capture employed the immunoSEQ multiplex PCR assay. Here the immuneACCESS table is served through TCRdb, limited to in-frame sequences with V and J called. Missing clones are a known gap in these copies; in checked studies unresolved V genes cover under half, and the rest lacks a known reason. Here the sample has tens of thousands of clones; approximately 97% occur a single time. The leading ten clones occupy under 0.35% of the sample. The data belong to a study of technical replicates of blood from a handful of donors (dated by TCRdb to the late 2010s). Its CDR3 holds 16 amino acids, cysteine through phenylalanine. Just CDR3 DNA is preserved here, 48 bases in frame from base 1. The junction shows trimming of 0 bases on V and 7 bases on J, plus 17 bases between the germline ends. CDR1 is given as SGHRS and CDR2 as YFSETQ, both from the germline V gene.

The sequence links TRBV5-1 to TRBJ2-1, and perhaps TRBD2 as D gene, on 5 matching bases. Specimen: T cells isolated from PBMCs. The sequence was collected from a human donor in good health. CDR3 protein: CASSLEFTREKNEQFF. The DNA is as follows: TGCGCCAGCAGCTTGGAGTTTACAAGGGAGAAAAATGAGCAGTTCTTC. The entire variable domain, with the stretches around the CDR3 drawn from the reference TRBV5-1 and TRBJ2-1 proteins, is KAGVTQTPRYLIKTRGQQVTLSCSPISGHRSVSWYQQTPGQGLQFLFEYFSETQRNKGNFPGRFSGRQFSNSRSEMNVSTLELGDSALYLCASSLEFTREKNEQFFGPGTRLTVL.